This TCR beta chain was identified during a study of cytomegalovirus exposure and HLA in healthy donors. Overall study results and limits: Among TCR sequences, most were rare, though some public TCRs appeared in many donors.

Both 60 Vbeta primers and 13 Jbeta primers went into the PCR. Some clones are missing from TCRdb's copy, which holds only in-frame ones; the method was immunoSEQ multiplex PCR. The profile shows 80,000 to 100,000 clones, over 55% of them singletons. This clone was seen a handful of times. The antigen is undetermined. Whereas donors were nominally healthy upon sampling, unrecorded immune exposures were probable. From germline, CDR1 is SQVTM and CDR2 ANQGSEA. The length of the CDR3 is 17 residues. The V segment lost 4 bases and the J segment 7 bases; nucleotides outside the gene matches: 14. This receptor was identified in a woman aged 18-30 years in good health and CMV-seropositive. Material: PBMCs. The chain combines TRBV29-1 with TRBJ2-4, with 12 nucleotides matching TRBD2. CDR3 loop: CSVAYSGTSGLLNIQYF. CDR3 nucleotides: TGCAGCGTTGCCTATTCCGGGACTAGCGGGCTCCTGAACATTCAGTACTTC. Using reference TRBV29-1 and TRBJ2-4 for the parts outside the CDR3, the full variable domain is SAVISQKPSRDICQRGTSLTIQCQVDSQVTMMFWYRQQPGQSLTLIATANQGSEATYESGFVIDKFPISRPNLTFSTLTVSNMSPEDSSIYLCSVAYSGTSGLLNIQYFGAGTRLSVL.